Listed here are 21 T cell receptor beta chains from one sample, sequenced in a study of spatial heterogeneity in lung cancer. TCRdb re-called the 5' RACE reads through MiXCR, storing one row per CDR3 protein. The sample has tens of thousands of distinct CDR3 sequences; 15% to 25% are singletons. Time point indicated: sample taken at primary tumor resection. Unsorted samples of tumor, nontumor lung or frozen PBMC had their whole RNA sequenced. The specimen was PBMCs, collected at surgery. Receptor source: a male donor with early-stage non-small cell lung cancer.

The table lists this clonotype with a few counts. V gene TRBV7-2 combines with J gene TRBJ2-3, with 14 bases matching TRBD2. In germline, CDR1 is SGHTA, CDR2 FQGNSA. CDR3 length: 17 residues. J gave up 3 bases and V 4 bases, and 6 bases lay outside the gene matches. CDR3 residues: CASSYLGTSGGTDTQYF. Here the CDR3 DNA reads TGTGCCAGCAGCTACCTGGGGACTAGCGGGGGTACAGATACGCAGTATTTT.

The CDR3 DNA sequence: TGCAGTGCTCCAAAGGGGGGCCGGGATAATTCACCCCTCCACTTT. It specifies CSAPKGGRDNSPLHF. The V gene is TRBV20-1, the J gene TRBJ1-6; a weak D match, TRBD1 (6 bases). Germline V gene lookup returns CDR1 DFQATT and CDR2 SNEGSKA (reference sequence). The CDR3 extends over 15 amino acids. V was pared by 5 bases and J by 5 bases, with 16 bases between.

The V call is TRBV10-1, the J call TRBJ2-1; 9 nucleotides match TRBD2. The ends lost 4 bases at V and 7 bases at J; junction bases unmatched: 11. CDR1 and CDR2 (germline): WNHNN, SYGVQD (reference sequence). The CDR3 contains 16 residues. The DNA for the CDR3 is TGCGCCAGCAGTGTCCGACCTAGCGGGGTAAGAAATGAGCAGTTCTTC. This encodes CASSVRPSGVRNEQFF.

This clonotype was seen a handful of times. The V and J genes are TRBV19 and TRBJ2-1, with a tentative D call TRBD2 (6 bases). V lost 5 bases, J lost 9 bases, and 20 bases lay in between. The CDR3 loop spans 15 amino acids. Germline lookup yields CDR1 LNHDA and CDR2 SQIVND (reference sequence). The CDR3, as DNA: TGTGCCAGTAGTGCCTCGGGACTCATGGTCGGTGAGCAGTTCTTC. Translated, it gives CASSASGLMVGEQFF.

In this sample, this clonotype turned up a few times. The chain recombines TRBV19 with TRBJ2-7, with 9 nucleotides matching TRBD1. This CDR3 contains 14 residues. Germline-derived CDR1 and CDR2 are LNHDA and SQIVND (reference sequence). The trim removed 2 bases at V and 4 bases at J, leaving 3 bases unmatched. The CDR3 spells CASSISGQGYEQYF. CDR3 coding DNA: TGTGCCAGTAGTATAAGCGGACAGGGGTACGAGCAGTACTTC. Looking up the rest from reference TRBV19 and TRBJ2-7 gives the full variable domain: DGGITQSPKYLFRKEGQNVTLSCEQNLNHDAMYWYRQDPGQGLRLIYYSQIVNDFQKGDIAEGYSVSREKKESFPLTVTSAQKNPTAFYLCASSISGQGYEQYFGPGTRLTVT.

The sample holds a few counts of this clonotype. This chain uses TRBV28 with TRBJ2-7, with TRBD1 matching 9 bases. The germline CDR1 and CDR2 sequences are MDHEN and SYDVKM. The CDR3 totals 15 residues. Trimming took 5 bases from V and 5 from J; bases not matched to a gene: 10. DNA of the CDR3: TGTGCCAGCAGTACCCCCGGGACAGGGTTCCACGAGCAGTACTTC. This sequence encodes CASSTPGTGFHEQYF.

The chain couples TRBV5-1 to TRBJ2-3; D is ambiguous. The CDR3 runs 13 residues. In germline, CDR1 is SGHRS, CDR2 YFSETQ. The ends were cut back, 5 bases at V and 1 base at J, with 8 bases in the middle. CDR3 sequence reads: CASSTSGTDTQYF. The CDR3 coding sequence is TGCGCCAGCAGTACAAGTGGCACAGATACGCAGTATTTT.

V gene TRBV29-1 combines with J gene TRBJ1-1; D is possibly TRBD1 (5 bases). CDR3 length: 11 amino acids. Germline V lookup: CDR1 SQVTM, CDR2 ANQGSEA. V was trimmed by 4 bases and J by 5 bases, leaving 8 bases between them. The DNA for the CDR3 is TGCAGCGTTGTAGGGGATACTGAAGCTTTCTTT. Translated, it gives CSVVGDTEAFF. Looking up the rest from reference TRBV29-1 and TRBJ1-1 gives the full variable domain: SAVISQKPSRDICQRGTSLTIQCQVDSQVTMMFWYRQQPGQSLTLIATANQGSEATYESGFVIDKFPISRPNLTFSTLTVSNMSPEDSSIYLCSVVGDTEAFFGQGTRLTVV.

In its sample, this clonotype was seen a few times. V usage is TRBV5-1 and J usage is TRBJ1-1; TRBD1 agrees at 7 bases. With 0 bases clipped from V and 6 bases from J, the junction kept 14 bases outside the gene matches. Germline V lookup: CDR1 SGHRS, CDR2 YFSETQ. The CDR3 extends over 17 amino acids. CDR3 DNA: TGCGCCAGCAGCTTGGAGAACAGGGGAAGAGGGTCATCTGAAGCTTTCTTT. Protein sequence: CASSLENRGRGSSEAFF.

This clonotype appeared a few times. The J gene is TRBJ1-4, the V gene TRBV28; D is undetermined. The germline V gene has CDR1 MDHEN and CDR2 SYDVKM. Trimming took off 3 bases at V and 10 bases at J, with 9 bases between the two ends. The length of the CDR3 is 12 residues. CDR3 residues: CASSFPLGKLFF. The CDR3 bases are TGTGCCAGCAGTTTCCCGCTGGGAAAACTGTTTTTT.

Only a few counts were recorded for this clonotype. The chain joins TRBV6-5 to TRBJ2-7; D not certain. This CDR3 region has 13 residues. Per germline, CDR1 MNHEY and CDR2 SVGAGI. Trimming pared 2 bases from V and 3 bases from J, leaving 8 bases between. CDR3 sequence: CASSYGHFYEQYF. In nucleotides, the CDR3 is TGTGCCAGCAGTTACGGGCATTTCTACGAGCAGTACTTC.

This clonotype occurred a few times. The chain recombines TRBV19 with TRBJ2-2, with 10 nucleotides matching TRBD2. CDR3 length: 15 amino acids. Germline lookup yields CDR1 LNHDA and CDR2 SQIVND (reference sequence). The trim removed 3 bases at V and 6 bases at J, leaving 4 bases unmatched. CDR3 region: CASSILAGVSGELFF. The DNA of the CDR3 is TGTGCCAGTAGTATTCTAGCGGGAGTGTCCGGGGAGCTGTTTTTT.

The rearrangement uses TRBV28 and TRBJ2-7; D perhaps matches TRBD1 (5 bases). The V gene lost 6 bases and the J gene lost 9 bases, with 15 bases spanning the gap. From germline, CDR1 is MDHEN and CDR2 SYDVKM. The CDR3 loop spans 12 amino acids. The CDR3 sequence: CASRGSGPGQYF. In nucleotides, the CDR3 is TGTGCCAGCAGAGGGTCAGGGCCAGGGCAGTACTTC.

In regard to this clonotype: Since a much larger clone is just one base distant, this may be a read error. The CDR3 here is CTISGTVRQETQYF. The CDR3 nucleotides are TGTACCATCAGCGGGACAGTCCGACAAGAGACCCAGTACTTC. This chain joins TRBV10-3 and TRBJ2-5; D assignment may be TRBD1 or TRBD2 (7 bases each). This CDR3 spans 14 amino acids. In germline, CDR1 is ENHRY, CDR2 SYGVKD.

This clonotype was detected only a few times. The chain links TRBV5-1 to TRBJ1-5, with TRBD1 matching over 9 bases. This CDR3 spans 15 amino acids. Trimming removed 5 bases from V and 1 base from J; junction bases left unmatched: 4. In germline, CDR1 is SGHRS, CDR2 YFSETQ. CDR3 sequence (DNA): TGCGCCAGCAGTTTTACAGGGGGCAGCAATCAGCCCCAGCATTTT. Protein product: CASSFTGGSNQPQHF.

This clonotype was seen repeatedly, ten times or more. The gene calls are TRBV9 and TRBJ2-5; TRBD2 aligns across 14 bases. V lost 4 bases and J lost 0; bases outside the gene matches: 8. Germline CDR1 is SGDLS and CDR2 is YYNGEE. CDR3 length equals 18 residues. The CDR3 here is CASSSQTSGGVNQETQYF. CDR3 sequence (DNA): TGTGCCAGCAGCTCGCAGACTAGCGGGGGGGTAAACCAAGAGACCCAGTACTTC.

This clonotype was seen a handful of times. The V call is TRBV7-6, the J call TRBJ2-5, with a weak D call TRBD2 (5 bases). Germline V CDR1 and CDR2: SGHVS, FNYEAQ. V dropped 5 bases and J dropped 5 bases, with 9 bases sitting between them. The CDR3 totals 12 residues. The DNA of the CDR3 is TGTGCCAGCAGCCAATGGAGGGAGACCCAGTACTTC. Its translation is CASSQWRETQYF.

This clonotype was recorded once. The V gene is TRBV7-2, the J gene TRBJ2-1; TRBD2 matches 12 bases. Germline V gene lookup returns CDR1 SGHTA and CDR2 FQGNSA. V gave up 5 bases and J gave up 5 bases; unmatched junction bases: 7. The CDR3 sequence is 16 residues long. The CDR3 nucleotides are TGTGCCAGCAGCGACAGGACTAGCGGGGTTCACAATGAGCAGTTCTTC. This translates into CASSDRTSGVHNEQFF.

DNA of the CDR3: TGTGCCAGCAGCTTAAACAGCCCGGGACCAGATACGCAGTATTTT. Protein sequence: CASSLNSPGPDTQYF. The rearrangement uses TRBV7-2 and TRBJ2-3; tentatively, D is TRBD1 or TRBD2 (5 bases each). The CDR3 length is 15 residues. The germline gives CDR1 SGHTA, CDR2 FQGNSA. Trimming stripped 2 bases from V and 4 bases from J, with 13 bases between.

V gene TRBV5-1 combines with J gene TRBJ2-4; D gene uncertain. The CDR3 covers 14 residues. CDR1 SGHRS and CDR2 YFSETQ come from the germline V gene. The CDR3 bases are TGCGCTCCAGCAGGTATTGACCGAACAAACATTCAGTACTTC. Translation gives CAPAGIDRTNIQYF.

The rearrangement uses TRBV7-9 and TRBJ2-7, with 11 bases identical to TRBD2. J lost 1 base, V lost 6 bases, and 11 bases had no gene match. The length of the CDR3 is 17 residues. CDR1 SEHNR and CDR2 FQNEAQ come from the germline V gene (reference sequence). This CDR3 is CASSSTSGGPLSYEQYF. CDR3 in DNA: TGTGCCAGCAGTTCAACTAGCGGGGGACCTCTGTCCTACGAGCAGTACTTC.